These T cell receptor beta chains were read from a single sample in a study of CD8+ T cells in alopecia areata. Produced via immunoSEQ multiplex PCR; TCRdb's table is partial and in-frame only. The table records about 120,000 clones, about 61% of them present only once. Sequenced sample: CD4+ T cells sorted from blood. These receptors were obtained from a human donor in good health. The CDR3 runs from the conserved cysteine through the conserved F or W. A D gene is named only where the DNA matches it firmly. Size tells how often a clone was seen (once, few, many) or the class of an expanded clone, and some rows leave it out.

v_call	clone_size	d_call	j_call	cdr3_nt	cdr3_aa
TRBV11-2	-	TRBD2	TRBJ2-3	TGTGCCAGCAGCTTAGACCTCGGGGGGACAGATACGCAGTATTTT	CASSLDLGGTDTQYF
TRBV29-1	few	-	TRBJ1-2	TGCAGCGTTCTACTTTATAACCGAGGGAACTATGGCTACACCTTC	CSVLLYNRGNYGYTF
TRBV5-1	-	-	TRBJ1-6	TGCGCCAGCAGCTCGACACCGCGCTCCTATAATTCACCCCTCCACTTT	CASSSTPRSYNSPLHF
TRBV29-1	once	-	TRBJ2-6	TGCAGCGTTGGAGATTCTGGGGCCAACGTCCTGACTTTC	CSVGDSGANVLTF
TRBV19	-	-	TRBJ1-5	TGTGCCAGTAGTAAGGGCGGCGGACCAAGCAATCAGCCCCAGCATTTT	CASSKGGGPSNQPQHF
TRBV29-1	-	-	TRBJ1-1	TGCAGCGTTGCTGTCATGAACACTGAAGCTTTCTTT	CSVAVMNTEAFF
TRBV29-1	-	TRBD1	TRBJ1-1	TGCAGCACTGGGACAGGGGCAGCGGGGGGGACTGAAGCTTTCTTT	CSTGTGAAGGTEAFF
TRBV18	-	TRBD2	TRBJ2-5	TGTGCCAGCTCACTGGGACTAGACCAAGAGACCCAGTACTTC	CASSLGLDQETQYF
TRBV15	-	-	TRBJ1-3	TGTGCCACCAGCGGACCGGGACCCCTCTCTGGAAACACCATATATTTT	CATSGPGPLSGNTIYF
TRBV29-1	-	-	TRBJ1-1	TGCAGCGTTGAAGTCGGGACGAACACTGAAGCTTTCTTT	CSVEVGTNTEAFF
TRBV29-1	few	-	TRBJ2-3	TGCAGCGTTGGAGGTCCAGGAGATACGCAGTATTTT	CSVGGPGDTQYF
TRBV4-1	-	-	TRBJ2-1	TGCGCCAGCAGCCAGGAAAGAGGCGAGACAGGGTTGACTAGCTCCTACAATGAGCAGTTCTTC	CASSQERGETGLTSSYNEQFF
TRBV19	-	TRBD2	TRBJ2-7	TGTGCCAGTAGTATTAGTAGCGGGAGCCTTTACGAGCAGTACTTC	CASSISSGSLYEQYF
TRBV11-1	once	-	TRBJ2-7	TGTGCCAGCAGCTCGACTGAATTAGGGTCCTACGAGCAGTACTTC	CASSSTELGSYEQYF
TRBV5-1	-	TRBD1	TRBJ2-3	TGCGCCAGCAGCTTACACGGGACAGGGACCGATACGCAGTATTTT	CASSLHGTGTDTQYF
TRBV30	-	-	TRBJ1-1	TGTGCCTGGGCACCTACTGACGCTTTCTTT	CAWAPTDAFF
TRBV29-1	-	-	TRBJ1-2	TGCAGCGTCCTCAGGAATTCTAACTATGGCTACACCTTC	CSVLRNSNYGYTF
TRBV6-1	-	-	TRBJ1-2	TGTGCCAGCAGTGAATGGGATTATGGCTACACCTTC	CASSEWDYGYTF
TRBV5-1	once	-	TRBJ2-5	TGCGCCAGCAGCCCCTGGACAGTCCAAGAGACCCAGTACTTC	CASSPWTVQETQYF
TRBV10-3	once	-	TRBJ1-6	TGTGCCATCATGCCAGGCCAGGGGTCACCCCTCCACTTT	CAIMPGQGSPLHF
TRBV5-6	-	-	TRBJ1-2	TGTGCCAGCAGCTTGTGGCAAGAGGATGGCTACACCTTC	CASSLWQEDGYTF
TRBV5-6	-	-	TRBJ2-7	TGTGCCAGCAGCCTTCGGACGGGCCCCTCGGAGTACTTC	CASSLRTGPSEYF
TRBV4-1	-	-	TRBJ2-3	TGCGCCAGCAGCCGAGCAGGGTCTAGCACAGATACGCAGTATTTT	CASSRAGSSTDTQYF
TRBV29-1	-	TRBD2	TRBJ2-3	TGCAGCGCCGGGGGGTCTAGCACAGATACGCAGTATTTT	CSAGGSSTDTQYF
TRBV12-5	-	-	TRBJ1-2	TGTGCTAGTGGTGAGGGGATCGGCTATGGCTACACCTTC	CASGEGIGYGYTF
TRBV29-1	-	-	TRBJ1-1	TGCAGCCCCTTTTGGCAGGGATCAGCTTTCTTT	CSPFWQGSAFF